The TCR beta chain described here comes from a study of T cells in Graves' hyperthyroidism and ophthalmopathy. Whole-study results and caveats: Blood also showed most of the thyroid clonotypes that were expanded above 0.001.

RNA transcripts were the template for amplifying TCR beta CDR3 regions. With the HTBI primer set, the TCR CDR3 went through a first round of RT-PCR. TCRdb re-called the multiplex PCR reads through MiXCR, storing one row per CDR3 protein. The data show hundreds of thousands of distinct CDR3 sequences, with more than 15% seen just once and 13% to 15% held by the top ten. This clonotype was recorded many times. Its antigen is not identified. The germline gives CDR1 MNHNS, CDR2 SASEGT. This CDR3 has 15 amino acids. Trimming left V 6 bases short and J 1 base short, with 15 bases between. The J gene is TRBJ1-1, the V gene TRBV6-1; D is unclear. The sequence was obtained from a woman aged 18-35 years with Graves' hyperthyroidism. The source material was blood. The CDR3 DNA reads TGTGCCAGCAGCCCCAAGGGTACGGGGAACACTGAAGCTTTCTTT. Its translation: CASSPKGTGNTEAFF.